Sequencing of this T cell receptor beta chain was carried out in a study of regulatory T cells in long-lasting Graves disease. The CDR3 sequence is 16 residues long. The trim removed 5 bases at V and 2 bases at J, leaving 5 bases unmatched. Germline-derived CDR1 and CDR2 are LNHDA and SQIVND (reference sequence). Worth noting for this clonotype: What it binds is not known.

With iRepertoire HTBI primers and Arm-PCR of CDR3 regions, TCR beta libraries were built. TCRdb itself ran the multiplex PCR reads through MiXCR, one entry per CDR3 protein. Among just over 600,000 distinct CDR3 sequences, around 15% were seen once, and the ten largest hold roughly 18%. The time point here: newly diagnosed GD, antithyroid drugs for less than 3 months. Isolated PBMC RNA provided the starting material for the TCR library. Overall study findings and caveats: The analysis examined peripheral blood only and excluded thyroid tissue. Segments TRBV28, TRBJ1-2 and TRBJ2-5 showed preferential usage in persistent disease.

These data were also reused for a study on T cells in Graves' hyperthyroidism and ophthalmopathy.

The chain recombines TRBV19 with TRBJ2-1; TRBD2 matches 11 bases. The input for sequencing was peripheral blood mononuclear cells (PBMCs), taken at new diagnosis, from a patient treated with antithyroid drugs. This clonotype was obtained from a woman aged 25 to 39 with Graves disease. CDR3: CASSLTSGSPYNEQFF. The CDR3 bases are TGTGCCAGTAGTTTAACTAGCGGGAGTCCCTACAATGAGCAGTTCTTC. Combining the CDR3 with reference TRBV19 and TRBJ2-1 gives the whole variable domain DGGITQSPKYLFRKEGQNVTLSCEQNLNHDAMYWYRQDPGQGLRLIYYSQIVNDFQKGDIAEGYSVSREKKESFPLTVTSAQKNPTAFYLCASSLTSGSPYNEQFFGPGTRLTVL.